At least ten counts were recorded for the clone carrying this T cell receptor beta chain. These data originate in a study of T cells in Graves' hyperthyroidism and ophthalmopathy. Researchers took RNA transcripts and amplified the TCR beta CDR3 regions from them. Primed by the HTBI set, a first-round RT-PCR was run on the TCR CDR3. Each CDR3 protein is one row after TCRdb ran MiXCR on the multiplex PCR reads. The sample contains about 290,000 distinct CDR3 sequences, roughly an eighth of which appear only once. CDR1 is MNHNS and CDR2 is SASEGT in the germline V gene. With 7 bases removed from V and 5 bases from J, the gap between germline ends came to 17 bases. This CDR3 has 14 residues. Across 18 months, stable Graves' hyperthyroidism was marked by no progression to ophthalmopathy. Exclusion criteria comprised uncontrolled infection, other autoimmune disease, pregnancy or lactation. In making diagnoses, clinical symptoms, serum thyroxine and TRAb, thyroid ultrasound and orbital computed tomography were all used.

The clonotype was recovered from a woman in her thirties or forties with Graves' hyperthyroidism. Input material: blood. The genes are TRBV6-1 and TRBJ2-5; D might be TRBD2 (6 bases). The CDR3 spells CASTGGPPRETQYF. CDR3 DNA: TGTGCCAGCACCGGAGGGCCCCCCAGGGAGACCCAGTACTTC.